What follows is one TCR beta chain and its context. The antigen remains unidentified. The data originate from a study of cytomegalovirus exposure and HLA in healthy donors. Study observations and caveats: It was reported that the classifier diagnosed cytomegalovirus status with high specificity and sensitivity in both the original and validation cohorts.

The CDR3 is made up of 11 amino acids. With 4 bases removed from V and 2 bases from J, the gap between germline ends came to 3 bases. Germline loops: CDR1 SGHTA, CDR2 FQGNSA. PCR primers comprised 60 Vbeta and 13 Jbeta primers. Data came from immunoSEQ multiplex PCR; TCRdb stores just in-frame clones and leaves some out. The table has some 200,000 clones, around 74% seen once. The gene calls are TRBV7-2 and TRBJ2-7; D is unclear. This sequence was found in a girl aged 5-17 years in good health and CMV-seropositive. Material: PBMCs. CDR3 coding DNA: TGTGCCAGCAGCTCCGCCTACGAGCAGTACTTC. It codes for CASSSAYEQYF.